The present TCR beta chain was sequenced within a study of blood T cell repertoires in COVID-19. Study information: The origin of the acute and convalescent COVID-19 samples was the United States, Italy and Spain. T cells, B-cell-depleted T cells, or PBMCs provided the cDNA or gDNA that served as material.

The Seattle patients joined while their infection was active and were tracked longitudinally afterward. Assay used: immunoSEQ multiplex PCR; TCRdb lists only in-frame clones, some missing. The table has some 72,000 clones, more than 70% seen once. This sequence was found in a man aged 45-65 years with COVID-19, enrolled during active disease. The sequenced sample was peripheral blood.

As DNA, the CDR3 is TGCGCCAGCAGCCACGGGACTAGCGGGAGGTTATACGAGCAGTACTTC. This gives the protein CASSHGTSGRLYEQYF. This sequence joins TRBV4-3 and TRBJ2-7, with 15 bases fitting TRBD2. The trim removed 3 bases at V and 4 bases at J, leaving 4 bases unmatched. Germline CDR1 LGHNA, CDR2 YSLEER. This CDR3 contains 16 residues.